Listed below are T cell receptor beta chains from one sample, sequenced in a study of blood T cell repertoires in COVID-19. Generated by immunoSEQ multiplex PCR, the TCRdb table keeps only in-frame clones and is missing some. The sample shows about 140,000 clones, roughly 73% of them seen only once. The sequencing sample was made of peripheral blood. The receptors originated from a woman aged 50 to 65 with active or convalescent COVID-19. Each CDR3 is given with its conserved first and last residue. A D gene is named only where the DNA matches it firmly. Part of the rows lack a size; the others show once, few, many or a class for expanded clones.

d_gene,len,v_gene,abundance,j_gene,CDR3aa,CDR3nt
TRBD2,18,TRBV19,.,TRBJ2-1,CASRQGLAGGLSYNEQFF,TGTGCCAGTAGGCAGGGACTAGCGGGAGGCCTCTCCTACAATGAGCAGTTCTTC
TRBD1,18,TRBV7-7,.,TRBJ2-1,CASSLFYLGQGANNEQFF,TGTGCTAGCAGCTTATTTTACCTGGGGCAGGGGGCGAACAATGAGCAGTTCTTC
.,17,TRBV10-3,.,TRBJ2-7,CAISELHSPAGSYEQYF,TGTGCCATCAGTGAGCTCCATAGCCCCGCGGGCTCCTACGAGCAGTACTTC
TRBD1,14,TRBV7-9,.,TRBJ2-7,CASSFSGQAYEQYF,TGTGCCAGCAGCTTCTCAGGACAGGCCTACGAGCAGTACTTC
TRBD1,17,TRBV7-2,.,TRBJ1-6,CASSLAGTGQVGSPLHF,TGTGCCAGCAGCTTGGCCGGGACAGGGCAAGTCGGTTCACCCCTCCACTTT
TRBD1,12,TRBV6-5,.,TRBJ1-5,CASSGQGRPQHF,TGTGCCAGCAGCGGACAGGGGAGGCCCCAGCATTTT
.,14,TRBV7-2,.,TRBJ1-2,CASSLGGGEEGYTF,TGTGCCAGCAGCTTAGGTGGTGGTGAGGAGGGCTACACCTTC
.,12,TRBV6-1,.,TRBJ1-1,CASSENTVEAFF,TGTGCCAGCAGTGAAAACACAGTCGAAGCTTTCTTT
.,18,TRBV10-3,.,TRBJ1-2,CAISDLTPGQGGGYGYTF,TGTGCCATCAGTGACCTCACCCCAGGGCAGGGTGGTGGCTATGGCTACACCTTC
TRBD1,15,TRBV4-2,.,TRBJ1-5,CASSQGQGDNQPQHF,TGTGCCAGCAGCCAAGGACAGGGGGACAATCAGCCCCAGCATTTT
.,14,TRBV6-6,.,TRBJ2-7,CASSYLTGTYEQYF,TGTGCCAGCAGTTACTTAACGGGAACCTACGAGCAGTACTTC
.,14,TRBV29-1,.,TRBJ1-1,CSVSTGLRNTEAFF,TGCAGCGTGTCAACGGGACTCAGGAACACTGAAGCTTTCTTT
TRBD2,21,TRBV24-1,.,TRBJ2-1,CATSDQYRTSGRGGSYNEQFF,TGTGCCACCAGTGATCAATATCGGACTAGCGGGAGAGGCGGCTCCTACAATGAGCAGTTCTTC
.,15,TRBV7-9,.,TRBJ1-4,CASSLAGQGKRKLFF,TGTGCCAGCAGCTTAGCCGGGCAGGGGAAGAGAAAACTGTTTTTT
TRBD1,16,TRBV5-6,once,TRBJ1-5,CASSSQGGASNQPQHF,TGTGCCAGCAGCTCACAGGGGGGGGCGAGCAATCAGCCCCAGCATTTT
.,16,TRBV4-2,.,TRBJ1-3,CASSQVRGSSGNTIYF,TGTGCCAGCAGCCAAGTGAGAGGCTCCTCTGGAAACACCATATATTTT
TRBD1,14,TRBV2,few,TRBJ2-7,CASRDRGPVNEQYF,TGTGCCAGCAGGGACAGGGGGCCTGTTAACGAGCAGTACTTC
TRBD1,14,TRBV2,.,TRBJ1-2,CASSEGTGNYGYTF,TGTGCCAGCAGTGAAGGGACAGGGAACTATGGCTACACCTTC
.,14,TRBV28,.,TRBJ1-6,CASRGVLGTSPLHF,TGTGCCAGCCGCGGCGTTCTCGGAACGTCACCCCTCCACTTT
TRBD2,18,TRBV2,.,TRBJ2-3,CASRRSLVLALSTDTQYF,TGTGCCAGCAGGAGAAGTTTAGTACTAGCGCTTAGCACAGATACGCAGTATTTT
TRBD1,17,TRBV19,few,TRBJ1-5,CASSVSRDRVIGQPQHF,TGTGCCAGTAGTGTCTCACGGGACAGGGTGATAGGTCAGCCCCAGCATTTT
TRBD1,13,TRBV11-2,.,TRBJ1-1,CASSLDRDTEAFF,TGTGCCAGCAGCCTAGACAGGGACACTGAAGCTTTCTTT
TRBD1,15,TRBV2,.,TRBJ2-5,CASSRRQGREETQYF,TGTGCCAGCAGTCGGAGACAGGGTAGGGAGGAGACCCAGTACTTC
TRBD1,16,TRBV5-6,few,TRBJ1-2,CASSRTGAIINYGYTF,TGTGCCAGCAGCCGGACAGGGGCCATTATAAACTATGGCTACACCTTC
TRBD1,16,TRBV18,once,TRBJ2-7,CASSPTGQGGGYEQYF,TGTGCCAGCTCACCAACGGGACAGGGTGGGGGCTACGAGCAGTACTTC
.,13,TRBV30,many,TRBJ1-3,CAWTRQSGNTIYF,TGTGCCTGGACTAGGCAGTCTGGAAACACCATATATTTT
.,15,TRBV6-5,.,TRBJ1-6,CASRGHPLGNSPLHF,TGTGCCAGCAGAGGACATCCTTTGGGGAATTCACCCCTCCACTTT
TRBD2,14,TRBV30,few,TRBJ2-7,CAWSKSGGGYEQYF,TGTGCCTGGAGTAAAAGCGGGGGGGGCTACGAGCAGTACTTC
TRBD1,20,TRBV18,.,TRBJ1-1,CASSPLNWGQGALWATEAFF,TGTGCCAGCTCACCACTCAATTGGGGACAGGGGGCACTTTGGGCCACTGAAGCTTTCTTT
.,15,TRBV19,.,TRBJ2-5,CASSIDSEAGETQYF,TGTGCCAGTAGTATAGATTCGGAGGCGGGGGAGACCCAGTACTTC
TRBD2,18,TRBV18,.,TRBJ2-7,CASSQKQRTSGMSHEQYF,TGTGCCAGCTCCCAAAAGCAGAGGACTAGCGGGATGTCCCACGAGCAGTACTTC
.,14,TRBV7-9,.,TRBJ2-2,CASSKGLVSGELFF,TGTGCCAGCAGCAAAGGGCTGGTTTCCGGGGAGCTGTTTTTT
.,16,TRBV7-6,.,TRBJ2-1,CASSPTPTSSYNEQFF,TGTGCCAGCAGCCCGACTCCTACCAGCTCCTACAATGAGCAGTTCTTC
TRBD1,14,TRBV6-5,.,TRBJ1-1,CASRKTGETTEAFF,TGTGCCAGCAGAAAGACAGGGGAGACCACTGAAGCTTTCTTT
TRBD2,13,TRBV27,.,TRBJ2-3,CASSPRGADTQYF,TGTGCCAGCAGTCCTCGGGGGGCAGATACGCAGTATTTT
.,12,TRBV30,.,TRBJ1-1,CAWVSGWGEAFF,TGTGCCTGGGTCAGCGGGTGGGGTGAAGCTTTCTTT
.,17,TRBV4-2,.,TRBJ2-1,CASSQDPWSGASNEQFF,TGTGCCAGCAGCCAAGATCCTTGGAGCGGCGCGAGCAATGAGCAGTTCTTC
TRBD1,14,TRBV7-9,.,TRBJ1-4,CASSRTGTNEKLFF,TGTGCCAGCAGCAGGACAGGGACTAATGAAAAACTGTTTTTT
TRBD1,15,TRBV6-2/TRBV6-3,.,TRBJ2-7,CASSYSGTGGSEQYF,TGTGCCAGCAGTTACTCGGGGACAGGGGGGTCCGAGCAGTACTTC
.,10,TRBV28,once,TRBJ1-3,CAAYGNTIYF,TGTGCCGCCTACGGAAACACCATATATTTT
.,13,TRBV15,.,TRBJ1-1,CATSRDKNTEAFF,TGTGCCACCAGCAGAGACAAGAACACTGAAGCTTTCTTT
.,17,TRBV28,.,TRBJ1-5,CASSRSRGVILNQPQHF,TGTGCCAGCAGTAGGTCCAGGGGCGTAATCTTGAATCAGCCCCAGCATTTT
.,13,TRBV6-5,.,TRBJ1-2,CASTLQGFDGYTF,TGTGCCAGCACCTTACAGGGTTTCGATGGCTACACCTTC
TRBD1,13,TRBV30,.,TRBJ1-2,CAWHRQGLGGYTF,TGTGCCTGGCACCGACAGGGGTTAGGTGGCTACACCTTC
TRBD1,17,TRBV7-8,.,TRBJ2-1,CASSSTRGRSSYNEQFF,TGTGCCAGCAGCTCCACGAGGGGGCGTAGCTCCTACAATGAGCAGTTCTTC
.,13,TRBV14,.,TRBJ1-1,CASSQDWSTEAFF,TGTGCCAGCAGCCAAGATTGGAGCACTGAAGCTTTCTTT
.,17,TRBV7-9,.,TRBJ1-2,CASSLVDYGRGDYGYTF,TGTGCCAGCAGCTTAGTGGATTATGGCAGGGGAGACTATGGCTACACCTTC
TRBD2,16,TRBV3-1/TRBV3-2,.,TRBJ2-1,CASSQSLAGVDNEQFF,TGTGCCAGCAGCCAGTCGTTAGCGGGGGTAGACAATGAGCAGTTCTTC
.,16,TRBV19,many,TRBJ1-1,CASTTRGRGMNTEAFF,TGTGCCAGTACCACCCGCGGGCGGGGCATGAACACTGAAGCTTTCTTT
.,12,TRBV6-5,.,TRBJ1-2,CASSYGEGGYTF,TGTGCCAGCAGTTACGGGGAGGGTGGCTACACCTTC
TRBD2,16,TRBV7-2,.,TRBJ2-2,CASSALAGEYTGELFF,TGTGCCAGCAGCGCGTTAGCGGGAGAGTACACCGGGGAGCTGTTTTTT
TRBD1,15,TRBV6-2/TRBV6-3,.,TRBJ1-1,CASSQPGGSATEAFF,TGTGCCAGCAGTCAGCCAGGGGGCTCGGCCACTGAAGCTTTCTTT
.,15,TRBV7-6,.,TRBJ1-3,CASSFGTPGKNTIYF,TGTGCCAGCAGCTTTGGCACACCAGGAAAAAACACCATATATTTT